Shown below are 17 T cell receptor beta chains from a single sample sequenced in a study of OX40 agonist ivuxolimab in advanced cancers. The data were produced by immunoSEQ multiplex PCR, yet TCRdb's version contains in-frame clones alone and is incomplete. The sample includes around 45,000 clones, about 88% of them seen just once. This material consisted of CD4+ or CD8+ T cells sorted from blood, taken in a trial of the OX40 agonist ivuxolimab. The receptors were gathered from an adult with an advanced solid tumor such as melanoma, head and neck, liver or kidney cancer.

The chain couples TRBV18 to TRBJ2-1; 7 nucleotides match TRBD2. This CDR3 contains 15 residues. Unmatched junction bases numbered 5, after V lost 0 bases and J lost 6 bases. Germline lookup yields CDR1 KGHSH and CDR2 LQKENI. CDR3 region: CASSPPSGQGNEQFF. CDR3 in DNA: TGTGCCAGCTCACCACCTAGCGGGCAGGGCAATGAGCAGTTCTTC.

The chain combines TRBV7-2 with TRBJ1-1, with no clear D. The length of the CDR3 is 15 residues. From germline, CDR1 is SGHTA and CDR2 FQGNSA. V was pared by 1 base and J by 1 base, with 10 bases between. The DNA for the CDR3 is TGTGCCAGCAGCTTAGTTATTGCGGCGAACACTGAAGCTTTCTTT. Translation: CASSLVIAANTEAFF.

The chain links TRBV7-9 to TRBJ1-5; D gene ambiguous. The CDR3 has 12 residues. The germline V gene encodes CDR1 SEHNR and CDR2 FQNEAQ (reference sequence). Trimming removed 2 bases from V and 1 base from J, with 0 bases in between. CDR3 in DNA: TGTGCCAGCAGCTTAAGCAATCAGCCCCAGCATTTT. Its translation: CASSLSNQPQHF.

V usage is TRBV30 and J usage is TRBJ1-3; D call uncertain. Germline assignment: CDR1 GTSNPN and CDR2 SVGIG (reference sequence). The V and J ends lost 0 bases and 11 bases respectively, with 11 bases between them. The CDR3 is 12 amino acids. The CDR3 loop is CAWSVLAHPIYF. For the CDR3, the DNA is TGTGCCTGGAGTGTACTGGCCCACCCCATATATTTT.

The CDR3 sequence is CASSFSGIETQYF. CDR3 in DNA: TGTGCCAGCAGCTTCAGCGGGATAGAGACCCAGTACTTC. The chain couples TRBV7-2 to TRBJ2-5, with 7 bases matching TRBD2. CDR1 is SGHTA and CDR2 is FQGNSA in the germline V gene. V lost 3 bases to trimming and J lost 4 bases; unmatched junction nucleotides: 2. The CDR3 has 13 amino acids.

The V call is TRBV5-1, the J call TRBJ2-2, with TRBD1 identical over 10 bases. Germline trimming cut 8 bases from V and 4 bases from J; bases unmatched to any gene: 14. The CDR3 is 17 residues long. The germline CDR1 and CDR2 sequences are SGHRS and YFSETQ. The CDR3 DNA reads TGCGCCAGTCAGGAGACCCCCGGGACAGGGGTCACCGGGGAGCTGTTTTTT. This codes for CASQETPGTGVTGELFF.

The chain is built from TRBV7-3 and TRBJ1-1, with a tentative D call TRBD1 (6 bases). The CDR3 length is 13 residues. Per germline, CDR1 SGHTA and CDR2 FQGTGA. Deletions cut 4 bases from V and 5 bases from J, with 11 bases between. CDR3 DNA: TGTGCCAGCAGCTCTTTAGGGGGAACTGAAGCTTTCTTT. It translates to CASSSLGGTEAFF.

This clone was detected only once. V gene TRBV28 combines with J gene TRBJ1-2, with D perhaps matching TRBD1 (5 bases). V was pared by 3 bases and J by 8 bases, with 19 bases between. This CDR3 is 15 amino acids long. Per the germline V gene, CDR1 is MDHEN and CDR2 is SYDVKM. The CDR3 loop is CASSFNPGPRRGYTF. In nucleotides, the CDR3 is TGTGCCAGCAGTTTCAACCCGGGACCCCGCCGGGGCTACACCTTC.

The table lists this clone with a few counts. V usage is TRBV5-1 and J usage is TRBJ2-2; the D gene could be TRBD1 or TRBD2 (5 bases each). The CDR3 is 16 residues long. With 2 bases removed from V and 4 bases from J, the gap between germline ends came to 15 bases. Germline CDR1 and CDR2: SGHRS and YFSETQ. In DNA, the CDR3 is TGCGCCAGCAGCTTCCGGGATCTCCAGGGCACCGGGGAGCTGTTTTTT. Protein sequence: CASSFRDLQGTGELFF.

CDR3 region: CASRIRGQHTEAFF. In DNA, the CDR3 is TGTGCCAGCAGAATCAGGGGGCAACACACTGAAGCTTTCTTT. This chain joins TRBV7-9 and TRBJ1-1; TRBD1 matches 8 bases. Germline V gene sequence: CDR1 SEHNR, CDR2 FQNEAQ (reference sequence). The CDR3 length is 14 residues. The V and J ends lost 6 bases and 3 bases, in that order; junction bases with no gene match: 6.

The V gene is TRBV5-1, the J gene TRBJ2-1; the match to TRBD2 covers 10 bases. V trimming: 4 bases; J trimming: 9 bases; junction bases outside the gene matches: 7. The CDR3 is 14 residues long. Germline V gene data show CDR1 as SGHRS and CDR2 as YFSETQ. Here the CDR3 reads CASSRTSGSGEQFF. As DNA, the CDR3 is TGCGCCAGCAGCCGGACTAGCGGTAGCGGTGAGCAGTTCTTC.

This chain connects TRBV6-6 to TRBJ2-3, with D maybe TRBD2 (5 bases). Germline lookup yields CDR1 MNHNY and CDR2 SVGAGI (reference sequence). CDR3 length: 15 residues. The germline V and J ends were trimmed by 6 bases and 1 base, with 14 bases remaining between them. CDR3 in DNA: TGTGCCAGCAGAATGAGCGGCATAGGCACAGATACGCAGTATTTT. Translated: CASRMSGIGTDTQYF.

The chain recombines TRBV5-1 with TRBJ1-5; D unresolved. Per germline, CDR1 SGHRS and CDR2 YFSETQ. This CDR3 is built from 13 residues. Between the trimmed V and J ends, which lost 1 base and 4 bases, there was a span of 6 bases. The CDR3 spells CASSLQVNQPQHF. CDR3 nucleotides: TGCGCCAGCAGCTTGCAGGTAAATCAGCCCCAGCATTTT.

The gene calls are TRBV4-2 and TRBJ2-1; the match to TRBD2 covers 13 bases. The CDR3 extends over 18 amino acids. CDR1 and CDR2 (germline): LGHNA, YNFKEQ. After removal of 0 bases from V and 9 bases from J, the junction contained 11 bases not matched to a gene. The CDR3 loop reads CASSQEGGLAGVLGEQFF. The CDR3 nucleotides read TGTGCCAGCAGCCAAGAAGGTGGACTAGCGGGAGTATTGGGTGAGCAGTTCTTC.

This sequence joins TRBV5-8 and TRBJ2-1, with D possibly being TRBD1 or TRBD2 (6 bases each). Germline V gives CDR1 SGHTS, CDR2 YDEGEE. V shed 4 bases and J shed 0 bases, with 11 bases lying between them. This CDR3 comprises 15 residues. DNA for the CDR3: TGTGCCAGCAGCCAAGGGGGGAGCTCCTACAATGAGCAGTTCTTC. Protein product: CASSQGGSSYNEQFF.

This clone was picked up one time. V usage is TRBV2 and J usage is TRBJ2-5; D is unclear. The CDR3 runs to 11 residues. Germline loops: CDR1 SNHLY, CDR2 FYNNEI. Trimming took off 2 bases at V and 5 bases at J, with 3 bases between the two ends. The CDR3: CASSEFETQYF. Written as DNA, the CDR3 is TGTGCCAGCAGTGAATTTGAGACCCAGTACTTC. Looking up the rest from reference TRBV2 and TRBJ2-5 gives the full variable domain: EPEVTQTPSHQVTQMGQEVILRCVPISNHLYFYWYRQILGQKVEFLVSFYNNEISEKSEIFDDQFSVERPDGSNFTLKIRSTKLEDSAMYFCASSEFETQYFGPGTRLLVL.

This chain joins TRBV6-5 and TRBJ2-1; D gene ambiguous. The CDR3 has 13 residues. Trimming cost V 7 bases and J 2 bases, with 9 bases left between them. CDR1 MNHEY and CDR2 SVGAGI come from the germline V gene. For the CDR3, the DNA is TGTGCCAGCATGAGGACCGCCTACAATGAGCAGTTCTTC. Its translation: CASMRTAYNEQFF.